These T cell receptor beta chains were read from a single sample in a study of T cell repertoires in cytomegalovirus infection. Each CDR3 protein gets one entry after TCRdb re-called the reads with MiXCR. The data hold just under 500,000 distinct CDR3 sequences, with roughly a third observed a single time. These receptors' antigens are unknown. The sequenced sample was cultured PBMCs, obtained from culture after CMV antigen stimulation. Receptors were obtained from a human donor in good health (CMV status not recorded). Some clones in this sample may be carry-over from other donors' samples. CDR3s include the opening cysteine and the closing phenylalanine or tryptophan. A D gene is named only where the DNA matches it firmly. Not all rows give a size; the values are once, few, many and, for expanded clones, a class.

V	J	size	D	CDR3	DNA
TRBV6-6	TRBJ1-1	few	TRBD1	CASANRGFGTEAFF	TGTGCCAGCGCAAACAGGGGCTTCGGCACTGAAGCTTTCTTT
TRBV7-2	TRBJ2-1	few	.	CASSKFSRVRGEQFF	TGTGCCAGCAGCAAGTTCTCCAGGGTAAGGGGTGAGCAGTTCTTC
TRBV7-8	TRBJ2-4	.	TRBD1	CASSLGPGQGLEGNIQYF	TGTGCCAGCAGCTTAGGGCCGGGACAGGGACTTGAGGGAAACATTCAGTACTTC
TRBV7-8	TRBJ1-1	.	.	CASSLVPGVNTEAFF	TGTGCCAGCAGCTTAGTGCCAGGGGTGAACACTGAAGCTTTCTTT
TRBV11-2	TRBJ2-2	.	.	CASSPRGMNTGELFF	TGTGCCAGCAGCCCACGAGGAATGAATACCGGGGAGCTGTTTTTT
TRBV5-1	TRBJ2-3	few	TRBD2	CASTAGDRSTDTQYF	TGCGCCAGCACCGCGGGAGACCGTAGCACAGATACGCAGTATTTT
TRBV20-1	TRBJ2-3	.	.	CSARNLEGGAQYF	TGCAGTGCTAGGAACCTAGAGGGTGGGGCGCAGTATTTT
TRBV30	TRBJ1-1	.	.	CASGRVNEAFF	TGTGCCTCGGGAAGGGTCAATGAAGCTTTCTTT
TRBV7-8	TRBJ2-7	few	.	CASSGLTGSYEQYF	TGTGCCAGCAGCGGATTAACAGGGTCCTACGAGCAGTACTTC
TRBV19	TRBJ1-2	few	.	CASTRGFNYGYTF	TGTGCCAGTACGCGGGGTTTTAACTATGGCTACACCTTC
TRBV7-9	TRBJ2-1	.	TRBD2	CASSQASGRYEQFF	TGTGCCAGCAGCCAGGCTAGCGGGAGGTATGAGCAGTTCTTC
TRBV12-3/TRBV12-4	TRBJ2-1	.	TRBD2	CASSFSGTSGSREQFF	TGTGCCAGCAGTTTCTCCGGGACTAGCGGGAGCCGGGAGCAGTTCTTC
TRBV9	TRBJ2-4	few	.	CASSVEARTQNIQYF	TGTGCCAGCAGCGTAGAGGCCAGAACCCAAAACATTCAGTACTTC
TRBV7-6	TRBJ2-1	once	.	CASSFRGVEINEQFF	TGTGCCAGCAGCTTTAGGGGCGTCGAAATCAATGAGCAGTTCTTC
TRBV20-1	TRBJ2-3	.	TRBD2	CSARAGATDTQYF	TGCAGTGCTCGTGCGGGAGCCACAGATACGCAGTATTTT
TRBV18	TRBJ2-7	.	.	CASSPQQVNYEQYF	TGTGCCAGCTCACCGCAACAGGTGAACTACGAGCAGTACTTC
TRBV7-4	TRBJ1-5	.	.	CASSLADGNQPQHF	TGTGCCAGCAGCTTAGCGGATGGTAATCAGCCCCAGCATTTT
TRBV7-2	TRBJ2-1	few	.	CASSLRAWELYNEQFF	TGTGCCAGCAGCTTAAGGGCCTGGGAACTCTACAATGAGCAGTTCTTC
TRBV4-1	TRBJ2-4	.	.	CASSQDRSSENIQYF	TGCGCCAGCAGCCAAGATCGGAGTAGCGAAAACATTCAGTACTTC
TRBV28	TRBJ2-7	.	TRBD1	CASRSGQASYEQYF	TGTGCCAGCAGATCCGGACAGGCCTCCTACGAGCAGTACTTC
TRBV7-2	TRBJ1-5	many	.	CASSLVRGNQPQHF	TGTGCCAGCAGTCTGGTCAGAGGGAATCAGCCCCAGCATTTT
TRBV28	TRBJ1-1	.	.	CASSIPGGLEAFF	TGTGCCAGCAGCATCCCGGGGGGATTAGAAGCTTTCTTT
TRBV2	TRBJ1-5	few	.	CASEVRRTHQPQHF	TGTGCCAGCGAGGTACGCAGGACGCATCAGCCCCAGCATTTT
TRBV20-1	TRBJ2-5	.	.	CSARQGSETQYF	TGCAGTGCTCGTCAGGGGTCAGAGACCCAGTACTTC
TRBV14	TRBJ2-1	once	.	CASSRDLHDEQFF	TGTGCCAGCAGCCGGGACCTCCATGATGAGCAGTTCTTC
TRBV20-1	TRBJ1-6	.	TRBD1	CSARGQGNSPLHF	TGCAGTGCTAGAGGACAGGGTAATTCACCCCTCCACTTT
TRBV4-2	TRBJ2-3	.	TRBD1	CASSQSGRDRYTDTQYF	TGTGCCAGCAGCCAATCTGGTCGGGACAGATACACAGATACGCAGTATTTT
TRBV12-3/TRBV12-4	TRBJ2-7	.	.	CASSGPTSEQYF	TGTGCCAGCAGTGGCCCCACGAGCGAGCAGTACTTC
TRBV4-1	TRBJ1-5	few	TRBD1	CASSHRQGSNQPQHF	TGCGCCAGCAGCCACCGACAGGGGAGCAATCAGCCCCAGCATTTT
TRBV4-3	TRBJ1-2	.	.	CASSQDLIGDGYTF	TGCGCCAGCAGCCAAGATTTGATAGGGGACGGCTACACCTTC
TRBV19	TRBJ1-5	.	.	CASSVTGLDQPQHF	TGTGCCAGTAGTGTCACAGGGCTCGATCAGCCCCAGCATTTT
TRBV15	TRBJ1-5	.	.	CATSRAHGESNQPQHF	TGTGCCACCAGCAGAGCGCACGGGGAAAGCAATCAGCCCCAGCATTTT
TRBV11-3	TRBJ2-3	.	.	CASSLGSGLDAQYF	TGTGCCAGCAGCTTAGGTAGTGGACTCGACGCGCAGTATTTT
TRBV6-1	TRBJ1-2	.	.	CASSEGTAISYGYTF	TGTGCCAGCAGCGAAGGGACTGCGATAAGCTATGGCTACACCTTC
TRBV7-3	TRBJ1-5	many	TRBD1	CASSLDGTVDNQPQHF	TGTGCCAGCAGCTTAGACGGGACAGTCGACAATCAGCCCCAGCATTTT
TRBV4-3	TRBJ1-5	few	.	CASSQDRWGWQPQHF	TGCGCCAGCAGCCAAGATCGATGGGGTTGGCAGCCCCAGCATTTT
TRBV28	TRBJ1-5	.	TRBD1	CASNPAWGGTGSQPQHF	TGTGCCAGCAATCCCGCCTGGGGCGGGACAGGGTCACAGCCCCAGCATTTT
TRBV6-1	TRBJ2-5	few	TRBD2	CASSPQLAATWETQYF	TGTGCCAGCAGTCCCCAGCTAGCGGCTACTTGGGAGACCCAGTACTTC
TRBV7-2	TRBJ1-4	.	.	CASSLRGAGEKLFF	TGTGCCAGCAGCTTGAGGGGCGCTGGGGAAAAACTGTTTTTT
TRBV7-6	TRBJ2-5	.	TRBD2	CASSLPALGLAGIQETQYF	TGTGCCAGCAGCTTACCCGCCCTGGGACTAGCGGGGATACAAGAGACCCAGTACTTC
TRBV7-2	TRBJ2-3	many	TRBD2	CASSLVLAGAGDTQYF	TGTGCCAGCAGCTTAGTACTAGCGGGAGCCGGAGATACGCAGTATTTT
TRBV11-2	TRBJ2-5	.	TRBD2	CASSPGLARPMQETQYF	TGTGCCAGCAGCCCCGGACTAGCACGCCCAATGCAAGAGACCCAGTACTTC
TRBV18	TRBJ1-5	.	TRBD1	CASSPDRARQPQHF	TGTGCCAGCTCACCCGACAGGGCTCGTCAGCCCCAGCATTTT
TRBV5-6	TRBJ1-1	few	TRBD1	CASSSRDRGDRNQAFF	TGTGCCAGCAGCTCCCGGGACAGGGGGGACCGTAATCAAGCTTTCTTT
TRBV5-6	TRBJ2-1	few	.	CASSLGGSGGAYNEQFF	TGTGCCAGCAGCTTAGGGGGTAGCGGAGGGGCATACAATGAGCAGTTCTTC
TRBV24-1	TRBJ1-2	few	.	CATSGGTTNYGYTF	TGTGCCACCAGTGGGGGGACAACCAACTATGGCTACACCTTC
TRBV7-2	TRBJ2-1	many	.	CASSPVSSSPGEQFF	TGTGCCAGCAGCCCGGTTAGTAGCTCCCCAGGTGAGCAGTTCTTC
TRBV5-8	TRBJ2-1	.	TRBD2	CASSLGTSGRSDEQFF	TGTGCCAGCAGCCTCGGGACTAGCGGGCGGTCGGATGAGCAGTTCTTC
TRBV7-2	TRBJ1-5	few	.	CASSSLGLLSNQPQHF	TGTGCCAGCAGCTCCCTTGGTCTACTCAGCAATCAGCCCCAGCATTTT
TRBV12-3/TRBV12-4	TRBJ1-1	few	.	CASSSPELLRTEAFF	TGTGCCAGCAGTTCGCCCGAACTCCTTAGGACTGAAGCTTTCTTT
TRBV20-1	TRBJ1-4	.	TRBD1	CSARRTGTGDEKLFF	TGCAGTGCGCGGCGAACCGGGACAGGGGATGAAAAACTGTTTTTT
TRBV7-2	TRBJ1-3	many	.	CASSPSNTRLYFGNTIYF	TGTGCCAGCAGCCCCTCAAATACCCGATTATACTTTGGAAACACCATATATTTT
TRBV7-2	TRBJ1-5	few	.	CASRKGVDQPQHF	TGTGCCAGCAGGAAAGGGGTTGATCAGCCCCAGCATTTT
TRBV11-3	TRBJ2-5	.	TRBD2	CASSFGTSGQETQYF	TGTGCCAGCAGCTTCGGGACTAGCGGCCAAGAGACCCAGTACTTC